This is a list of T cell receptor beta chains from one sample in a study of cytomegalovirus exposure and HLA in healthy donors. The assay was immunoSEQ multiplex PCR, and TCRdb's table has in-frame clones only and misses some. The sample lists 100,000 to 120,000 clones; under 70% were seen once. The source material was PBMCs. The source of these receptors is a man aged 18 to 30 in good health and CMV-seropositive. Each CDR3 is given with its conserved first and last residue. A D gene is named only where the DNA matches it firmly. Expanded clones are given a class, and other clones once, few, many or no size at all.

>TRBV7-9|NA|NA|TRBJ1-1
TGTGCCAGCAGCTTAGGGGGGGGACGCACTGAAGCTTTCTTT
CASSLGGGRTEAFF
>TRBV4-2|NA|NA|TRBJ2-1
TGTGCCAGCAGCCAAGAGGTGGGCGGGGTTAAGTACAATGAGCAGTTCTTC
CASSQEVGGVKYNEQFF
>TRBV5-1|NA|NA|TRBJ1-1
TGCGCCAGCAGGACGACAGGAATGAACACTGAAGCTTTCTTT
CASRTTGMNTEAFF
>TRBV6-5|once|TRBD2|TRBJ2-7
TGTGCCAGCCGGGAGGGAAGCTCCTGCGAGCAGTACTTC
CASREGSSCEQYF
>TRBV28|NA|NA|TRBJ2-2
TGTGCCAGCATTACGGGGTACAACACCGGGGAGCTGTTTTTT
CASITGYNTGELFF
>TRBV7-9|NA|NA|TRBJ1-1
TGTGCCAGCAGCCTTGACAGAAACACTGAAGCTTTCTTT
CASSLDRNTEAFF
>TRBV5-1|NA|NA|TRBJ1-5
TGCGCCAGCAGCCTGGTCGGGGATAGCAATCAGCCCCAGCATTTT
CASSLVGDSNQPQHF
>TRBV6-1|few|NA|TRBJ1-3
TGTGCCAGCAGTGAAAGATGGGACAAAGTGAATGGAAACACCATATATTTT
CASSERWDKVNGNTIYF
>TRBV29-1|NA|TRBD2|TRBJ2-5
TGCAGCGTTGGGGCTAGCGGGGGCGGGGAGACCCAGTACTTC
CSVGASGGGETQYF
>TRBV4-1|NA|NA|TRBJ1-2
TGCGCCAGCAGCCAAGTAAGCAACTATGGCTACACCTTC
CASSQVSNYGYTF
>TRBV2|once|NA|TRBJ1-3
TGTGCCAGCAGCGCTGATTTTAGCTCTGGAAACACCATATATTTT
CASSADFSSGNTIYF
>TRBV15|NA|NA|TRBJ1-5
TGTGCCACCAGCAGTCCAACGGGTGGTCAGCCCCAGCATTTT
CATSSPTGGQPQHF
>TRBV5-6|once|TRBD1|TRBJ1-1
TGTGCCAGCAGCTTGGGAGGCAGGGGGCTGAGTGAAGCTTTCTTT
CASSLGGRGLSEAFF
>TRBV5-4|few|NA|TRBJ2-7
TGTGCCAGCAGTTTCAACGGGGAGTCCTACGAGCAGTACTTC
CASSFNGESYEQYF
>TRBV7-2|NA|NA|TRBJ2-7
TGTGCCAGCAGCTTATCAGGGGCATCCTACGAGCAGTACTTC
CASSLSGASYEQYF
>TRBV28|few|TRBD2|TRBJ2-3
TGTGCCAGCAGTTTAGCGGGGGGGCCCACAGATACGCAGTATTTT
CASSLAGGPTDTQYF
>TRBV5-1|NA|TRBD2|TRBJ2-3
TGCGCCAGCAGCTTCACGGGGGGGCTCTCAGATACGCAGTATTTT
CASSFTGGLSDTQYF
>TRBV6-6|NA|NA|TRBJ1-5
TGTGCCAGCAGTTCGGGGGTTGAGCAGCCCCAGCATTTT
CASSSGVEQPQHF
>TRBV18|few|NA|TRBJ1-1
TGTGCCAGCTCACCAATCGCGGGTTTTGAAGCTTTCTTT
CASSPIAGFEAFF
>TRBV10-3|few|TRBD1|TRBJ1-6
TGTGCCATCAGTGAGATATTGCGGTCTAGACAGGGAGGTTCACCCCTCCACTTT
CAISEILRSRQGGSPLHF
>TRBV7-6|NA|TRBD1|TRBJ1-4
TGTGCCAGCAGCTCCGGGACAGGACCAACTAATGAAAAACTGTTTTTT
CASSSGTGPTNEKLFF
>TRBV11-3|NA|NA|TRBJ2-5
TGTGCCAGCAGCCCCCGTTTCGGCACGGAAAAAGAGGCCCAGTACTTC
CASSPRFGTEKEAQYF
>TRBV11-2|NA|TRBD1|TRBJ1-1
TGTGCCAGCACCTCGAGGACAGGGAACACTGAAGCTTTCTTT
CASTSRTGNTEAFF
>TRBV5-6|NA|TRBD1|TRBJ1-4
TGTGCCAGCAACGCCGGGACAGGCCAAGAAAAACTGTTTTTT
CASNAGTGQEKLFF
>TRBV5-1|NA|TRBD1|TRBJ1-2
TGCGCCAGCAGCCCAGACAGGGGAGGCTATGGCTACACCTTC
CASSPDRGGYGYTF
>TRBV21-1|NA|NA|TRBJ2-1
TGTGCCAGCAGCAAAGTCGCACTAGCGGGGGCAAGCTCCTACAATGAGCAGTTCTTC
CASSKVALAGASSYNEQFF
>TRBV6-5|few|TRBD1|TRBJ1-5
TGTGCCAGCAGTAATCGACAGGGCGGTCAGCCCCAGCATTTT
CASSNRQGGQPQHF
>TRBV11-3|NA|TRBD1|TRBJ1-6
TGTGCCAGCAGCGCCAGGACAGGGAAGGATTCACCCCTCCACTTT
CASSARTGKDSPLHF
>TRBV5-1|NA|NA|TRBJ1-1
TGCGCCAGCAGCCCCGCCGGGGGACTCTCGAACACTGAAGCTTTCTTT
CASSPAGGLSNTEAFF
>TRBV4-2|NA|NA|TRBJ1-1
TGTGCCAGCAGCCTAACCAGGCTCCTTATGAACACTGAAGCTTTTTTT
CASSLTRLLMNTEAFF
>TRBV30|NA|NA|TRBJ1-5
TGTGCCTGGAGTGTACTCGGAGTGAATCAGCCCCAGCATTTT
CAWSVLGVNQPQHF
>TRBV5-1|NA|TRBD1|TRBJ2-5
TGCGCCAGCAGCTTGGCGGGACAGGGGTGGGAGACCCAGTACTTC
CASSLAGQGWETQYF
>TRBV28|NA|TRBD1|TRBJ1-1
TGTGCCAGTCGACAGGGGGTGGAGACTGAAGCTTTCTTT
CASRQGVETEAFF
>TRBV6-1|NA|TRBD1|TRBJ1-3
TGTGCCAGCAGTACCTCTGACAGGGTTGGAAACACCATATATTTT
CASSTSDRVGNTIYF
>TRBV5-8|NA|NA|TRBJ1-4
TGTGCCAGCATCTGGGGCCCCTGGCGGGGTAACGGAACTAATGAAAAACTGTTTTTT
CASIWGPWRGNGTNEKLFF
>TRBV5-1|NA|TRBD1|TRBJ2-1
TGCGCCAGCAGCACGGACAGGGACTACAATGAGCAGTTCTTC
CASSTDRDYNEQFF
>TRBV7-3|NA|NA|TRBJ1-1
TGTGCCAGCAGCCAAAAGCTGAACACTGAAGCTTTCTTT
CASSQKLNTEAFF
>TRBV2|NA|NA|TRBJ2-1
TGTGCCAGCATCTGGAGCAGCCCAAGCTACAATGAGCAGTTCTTC
CASIWSSPSYNEQFF
>TRBV5-6|once|NA|TRBJ2-7
TGTGCCAGCAGCAAAATTGACAGCTGGGAGCAGTACTTC
CASSKIDSWEQYF
>TRBV15|NA|NA|TRBJ2-1
TGTGCCACCAGCGGGGTAACCGGGACTTCCATTCTTGAGCAGTTCTTC
CATSGVTGTSILEQFF
>TRBV28|few|NA|TRBJ1-2
TGTGCCAGCCGTGAAACTCGCTATGGCTACACCTTC
CASRETRYGYTF
>TRBV11-2|NA|TRBD2|TRBJ2-1
TGTGCCAGCAGCCAATTACCTAGCGGGGGGTACAATGAGCAGTTCTTC
CASSQLPSGGYNEQFF
>TRBV6-1|once|NA|TRBJ1-2
TGTGCCAGACGGATGGGCTCGTATGGCTACACCTTC
CARRMGSYGYTF
>TRBV6-1|many|TRBD1|TRBJ1-5
TGTGCCAGCAGTGAAGCCTCCGGGACAGGTAATCAGCCCCAGCATTTT
CASSEASGTGNQPQHF
>TRBV7-2|NA|TRBD1|TRBJ2-1
TGTGCCAGCAGCTCCGGGGCGACAGGGGGATACAATGAGCAGTTCTTC
CASSSGATGGYNEQFF
>TRBV6-4|NA|NA|TRBJ2-2
TGTGCCAGCAGTGAACAGGGAAACACCGGGGAGCTGTTTTTT
CASSEQGNTGELFF
>TRBV4-1|NA|TRBD1|TRBJ1-2
TGCGCCAGCAGCCAAGACACCCTCGGGACAGGGTTGGGGTCTGGCTACACCTTC
CASSQDTLGTGLGSGYTF
>TRBV7-2|NA|NA|TRBJ2-3
TGTGCCAGCAGCCCCCAGTCCGTTATTACGCAGTATTTT
CASSPQSVITQYF
>TRBV2|NA|NA|TRBJ2-5
TGTGCCAGCAGTGAAGTCGCGAGTGGAGAGACCCAGTACTTC
CASSEVASGETQYF
>TRBV4-2|NA|TRBD1|TRBJ1-3
TGTGCCAGCAGCCGAGACAGGGGGCCAGGAAACACCATATATTTT
CASSRDRGPGNTIYF
>TRBV11-2|NA|TRBD1|TRBJ2-7
TGTGCCAGCACCCCACAGGGGTACGAGCAGTACTTC
CASTPQGYEQYF